One TCR beta chain is described in this entry. Its specificity is not known. Only in-frame clones appear in the TCRdb table, and some are missing; sequencing was by immunoSEQ multiplex PCR. The sample holds under 300,000 clones, 86% seen once. This sample stems from a study of cytomegalovirus exposure and HLA in healthy donors. Across the study: It was reported in a later analysis that the 90 to 150 validation repertoires used the same platform as the roughly 670 first-cohort repertoires. Overall study results and limits: Cytomegalovirus-associated status was assigned to approximately 160 TCR beta chains.

CDR1 is MNHNS, CDR2 SASEGT, per germline. CDR3 size: 17 residues. V lost 1 base and J 4 bases, leaving 19 bases between the germline ends. The clonotype was recovered from a woman in her 30s in good health and CMV-seropositive. The V gene is TRBV6-1, the J gene TRBJ1-2, with D hard to call. Sequencing was done on a sample of PBMCs. CDR3 sequence: CASSEGDRGSPRYGYTF. As DNA, the CDR3 is TGTGCCAGCAGTGAAGGAGATCGCGGCAGTCCTCGCTATGGCTACACCTTC.